The 24 T cell receptor beta chains below all came from one sample that was sequenced in a study of cytomegalovirus exposure and HLA in healthy donors. The primer mix had 60 Vbeta and 13 Jbeta primers. TCRdb's table, derived via immunoSEQ multiplex PCR, lists solely in-frame clones and lacks some. The sample has about 59,000 clones; roughly 90% are singletons. The sequenced material came from PBMCs. The source of these receptors is a man under 40 in good health and CMV-seropositive.

V usage is TRBV10-3 and J usage is TRBJ1-2, with D possibly being TRBD1 (6 bases). The CDR3 has 16 residues. Per germline, CDR1 ENHRY and CDR2 SYGVKD. V gave up 4 bases and J gave up 1 base, with 16 bases separating them. Here the CDR3 reads CAISGRQGGGNYGYTF. DNA for the CDR3: TGTGCCATCAGTGGGCGGCAGGGAGGGGGTAACTATGGCTACACCTTC.

This chain links TRBV5-1 with TRBJ2-7; D ambiguous. With 4 bases removed from V and 5 bases from J, the gap between germline ends came to 16 bases. Germline V gene sequence: CDR1 SGHRS, CDR2 YFSETQ. The CDR3 sequence is 14 residues long. This CDR3 is CASSRSWNNDEQYF. For the CDR3, the DNA is TGCGCCAGCAGCCGGAGCTGGAACAATGACGAGCAGTACTTC.

The gene calls are TRBV2 and TRBJ2-1; D unclear. The CDR3 is 11 amino acids. V lost 5 bases to trimming and J lost 8 bases, with 7 bases between them. Germline assignment: CDR1 SNHLY and CDR2 FYNNEI. CDR3 sequence (DNA): TGTGCCAGCAGTTTGGGCGATGAGCAGTTCTTC. This codes for CASSLGDEQFF.

The chain joins TRBV28 to TRBJ2-3; 7 bases are a match to TRBD1. V gave up 2 bases and J gave up 2 bases; unmatched junction bases: 13. The CDR3 is 18 residues long. Germline CDR1 and CDR2: MDHEN and SYDVKM. The CDR3 reads CASSLKAGQGELTDTQYF. In DNA form, the CDR3 reads TGTGCCAGCAGTTTAAAGGCGGGCCAGGGGGAACTCACAGATACGCAGTATTTT.

The chain joins TRBV21-1 to TRBJ1-5. TRBV21-1 is designated a pseudogene. The CDR3 has 17 residues. Here the CDR3 DNA reads TGTGCCAGCAGCATCTCATGGAGGGGGGGAAGCAATCAGCCCCAGCATTTT. Residues: CASSISWRGGSNQPQHF.

This clone has only a few counts. The chain is built from TRBV25-1 and TRBJ2-1, with TRBD2 matching 8 bases. Germline V CDR1 and CDR2: MGHDK, SYGVNS. V gave up 7 bases and J gave up 1 base; unmatched junction bases: 9. The CDR3 loop spans 16 amino acids. This CDR3 reads CASTHGPSGSYNEQFF. The CDR3 region has the DNA TGTGCCAGCACCCATGGGCCTAGCGGGTCCTACAATGAGCAGTTCTTC.

This clone was detected a few times. V is TRBV6-1 and J is TRBJ2-7, with TRBD2 matching over 11 bases. The CDR3 runs 17 residues. Trimming at V came to 4 bases and at J to 3 bases, leaving 11 bases not matched to a gene. In germline, CDR1 is MNHNS, CDR2 SASEGT. The CDR3 protein is CASSGGVAGGGLYEQYF. The CDR3 nucleotides read TGTGCCAGCAGTGGAGGTGTAGCGGGAGGGGGCCTCTACGAGCAGTACTTC.

V and J are TRBV7-9 and TRBJ2-7, with D perhaps matching TRBD1 (6 bases). The germline gives CDR1 SEHNR, CDR2 FQNEAQ (reference sequence). The ends were cut back, 7 bases at V and 0 bases at J, with 16 bases in the middle. The CDR3 contains 15 residues. CDR3 region: CASTDPGTPSYEQYF. CDR3 bases: TGTGCCAGCACCGACCCCGGGACACCCTCCTACGAGCAGTACTTC. The full variable domain, its missing parts supplied by reference TRBV7-9 and TRBJ2-7, is DTGVSQNPRHKITKRGQNVTFRCDPISEHNRLYWYRQTLGQGPEFLTYFQNEAQLEKSRLLSDRFSAERPKGSFSTLEIQRTEQGDSAMYLCASTDPGTPSYEQYFGPGTRLTVT.

In nucleotides, the CDR3 is TGTGCCAGCAGCTTAGCGGCTTTCTCCTACGAGCAGTACTTC. Its translation: CASSLAAFSYEQYF. This chain connects TRBV7-8 to TRBJ2-7; D uncertain. The V end was cut by 0 bases, the J end by 0 bases, with 6 bases between. This CDR3 comprises 14 residues. Germline CDR1 SGHVS, CDR2 FQNEAQ.

CDR3 sequence reads: CASSAQTSDNEQFF. The CDR3 DNA reads as TGCGCCAGCAGCGCCCAAACCTCGGACAATGAGCAGTTCTTC. V gene TRBV5-1 combines with J gene TRBJ2-1; D call uncertain. V was clipped by 4 bases and J by 5 bases, with 13 bases between them. Germline lookup yields CDR1 SGHRS and CDR2 YFSETQ. The CDR3 runs 14 residues. Together with reference TRBV5-1 and TRBJ2-1, the CDR3 gives the full variable domain: KAGVTQTPRYLIKTRGQQVTLSCSPISGHRSVSWYQQTPGQGLQFLFEYFSETQRNKGNFPGRFSGRQFSNSRSEMNVSTLELGDSALYLCASSAQTSDNEQFFGPGTRLTVL.

This clone has just a few counts. V usage is TRBV6-5 and J usage is TRBJ2-3; the D gene is possibly TRBD1 (5 bases). V was pared by 2 bases and J by 3 bases, with 9 bases between. Germline V lookup: CDR1 MNHEY, CDR2 SVGAGI. The CDR3 runs to 14 residues. The CDR3 DNA sequence: TGTGCCAGCAGTTACGACAGTCTAACAGATACGCAGTATTTT. As protein: CASSYDSLTDTQYF.

V and J are TRBV7-8 and TRBJ1-3, with a weak D call TRBD1 (5 bases). CDR1 is SGHVS, CDR2 FQNEAQ, per germline. The V and J ends lost 6 bases and 0 bases respectively, with 15 bases between them. The CDR3 length is 16 residues. The CDR3 here is CASSPIRQTSGNTIYF. CDR3 DNA sequence: TGTGCCAGCAGTCCTATCCGACAGACCTCTGGAAACACCATATATTTT.

The chain employs TRBV4-1 and TRBJ2-1, with 10 bases aligning to TRBD2. Germline values: CDR1 MGHRA, CDR2 YSYEKL. The CDR3 loop spans 15 amino acids. Trimming at V came to 5 bases and at J to 6 bases, leaving 7 bases not matched to a gene. CDR3 sequence (DNA): TGCGCCAGCAGCTTCCTAGCGGGAGTCCTCAATGAGCAGTTCTTC. Encoded protein: CASSFLAGVLNEQFF.

The V and J genes are TRBV13 and TRBJ2-5, with 10 bases fitting TRBD1. Germline trimming cut 3 bases from V and 9 bases from J; bases unmatched to any gene: 16. The CDR3 is 17 amino acids. Germline V gene data show CDR1 as PRHDT and CDR2 as FYEKMQ (reference sequence). The CDR3 nucleotides read TGTGCCAGCAGCTTCGGACAGGGGGAGTCTAGCCCGGGGGCCCAGTACTTC. This translates into CASSFGQGESSPGAQYF.

This CDR3 is CSGGTGRDEQFF. CDR3 bases: TGCAGCGGGGGGACAGGGAGGGATGAGCAGTTCTTC. The rearrangement links TRBV29-1 to TRBJ2-1, with TRBD1 identical over 9 bases. There are 12 residues in the CDR3. Germline V gene lookup returns CDR1 SQVTM and CDR2 ANQGSEA. The J segment lost 8 bases and the V segment lost 7 bases, leaving 6 bases of the junction unmatched.

J is TRBJ1-1 and V is TRBV30; no clear D. This CDR3 has 14 amino acids. Trimming pared 0 bases from V and 8 bases from J, leaving 16 bases between. CDR1 is GTSNPN, CDR2 SVGIG, per germline (reference sequence). The CDR3: CAWSVLEGGGEAFF. DNA of the CDR3: TGTGCCTGGAGTGTGTTGGAGGGCGGCGGGGAAGCTTTCTTT.

This clone has a handful of counts. The rearrangement uses TRBV6-4 and TRBJ2-3, with 11 bases matching TRBD2. CDR1 and CDR2 (germline): MRHNA, SNTAGT. Trimming at V came to 0 bases and at J to 4 bases, leaving 0 bases not matched to a gene. The CDR3 has 15 residues. The CDR3 reads CASSDSLAGADTQYF. CDR3 sequence (DNA): TGTGCCAGCAGTGACTCACTAGCGGGAGCAGATACGCAGTATTTT.

This clone is labeled as medium-sized. The chain couples TRBV5-1 to TRBJ2-3, with 9 bases fitting TRBD2. V lost 1 base to trimming and J lost 0 bases; unmatched junction nucleotides: 0. The CDR3 covers 15 residues. Germline-derived CDR1 and CDR2 are SGHRS and YFSETQ. The CDR3 protein is CASSLTSGSTDTQYF. DNA for the CDR3: TGCGCCAGCAGCTTGACTAGCGGGAGCACAGATACGCAGTATTTT.

The chain has TRBV19 and TRBJ2-7, with 8 bases identical to TRBD2. V trimming: 3 bases; J trimming: 7 bases; junction bases outside the gene matches: 8. Germline V gene sequence: CDR1 LNHDA, CDR2 SQIVND (reference sequence). This CDR3 contains 14 residues. The CDR3 reads CASSIGLAGGEQYF. The CDR3 DNA follows: TGTGCCAGTAGTATTGGGCTAGCGGGTGGTGAGCAGTACTTC.

This clone was found a few times. This chain connects TRBV28 to TRBJ1-5, with D unresolved. This CDR3 spans 14 amino acids. The V gene lost 2 bases and the J gene lost 7 bases, with 12 bases spanning the gap. CDR1 and CDR2 from the germline V gene are MDHEN and SYDVKM. CDR3 sequence (DNA): TGTGCCAGCAGTTTAGGTGGCCAGCGGCAGCCCCAGCATTTT. Its protein product is CASSLGGQRQPQHF.

The chain combines TRBV7-2 with TRBJ2-1, with D perhaps matching TRBD2 (6 bases). Germline lookup yields CDR1 SGHTA and CDR2 FQGNSA. V was pared by 3 bases and J by 3 bases, with 12 bases between. The CDR3 loop spans 15 amino acids. Here the CDR3 reads CASSLGLDVYNEQFF. The DNA of the CDR3 is TGTGCCAGCAGCTTGGGACTGGATGTCTACAATGAGCAGTTCTTC.

The chain is built from TRBV7-2 and TRBJ1-4, with D unclear. Trimming stripped 5 bases from V and 7 bases from J, with 11 bases between. Germline CDR1 and CDR2: SGHTA and FQGNSA. The CDR3 covers 13 residues. The CDR3 region is CASSRGLGEKLFF. The CDR3 coding sequence is TGTGCCAGCAGCCGGGGTTTAGGTGAAAAACTGTTTTTT.

The J gene is TRBJ2-2, the V gene TRBV7-6; D perhaps matches TRBD1 (6 bases). Trimming shortened V by 5 bases and J by 5 bases, and 15 bases separated the two germline ends. This CDR3 has 15 residues. From germline, CDR1 is SGHVS and CDR2 FNYEAQ. The DNA for the CDR3 is TGTGCCAGCAGCCCGCTAACTACAGGGACCGGGGAGCTGTTTTTT. The encoded protein is CASSPLTTGTGELFF.

Concerning this clone: A read error may account for a junction end that differs from germline. The CDR3 bases are TGTGCTAGCAGCCTAAACCAAGGGGCGCAGGAGACCCAGTACTTC. It is translated as CASSLNQGAQETQYF. The chain joins TRBV7-7 to TRBJ2-5, with D possibly matching TRBD1 (5 bases). The germline gives CDR1 SSHAT, CDR2 FNYEAQ (reference sequence). The CDR3 runs to 15 residues.